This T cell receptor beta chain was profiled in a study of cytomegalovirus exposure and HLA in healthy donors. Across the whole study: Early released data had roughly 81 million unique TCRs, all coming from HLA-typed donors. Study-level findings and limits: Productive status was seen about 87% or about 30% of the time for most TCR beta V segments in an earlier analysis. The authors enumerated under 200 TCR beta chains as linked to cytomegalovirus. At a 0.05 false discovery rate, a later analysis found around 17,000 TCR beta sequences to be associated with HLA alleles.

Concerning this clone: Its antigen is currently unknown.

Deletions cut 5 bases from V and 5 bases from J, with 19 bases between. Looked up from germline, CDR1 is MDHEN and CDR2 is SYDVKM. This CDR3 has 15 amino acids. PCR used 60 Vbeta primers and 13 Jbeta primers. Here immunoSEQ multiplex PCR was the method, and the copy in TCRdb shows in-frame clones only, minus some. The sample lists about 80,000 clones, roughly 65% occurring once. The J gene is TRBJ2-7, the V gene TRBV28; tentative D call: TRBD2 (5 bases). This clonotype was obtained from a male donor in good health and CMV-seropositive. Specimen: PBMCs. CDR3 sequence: CASSLVTVGINEQYF. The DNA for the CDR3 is TGTGCCAGCAGTCTGGTTACGGTCGGGATCAACGAGCAGTACTTC.